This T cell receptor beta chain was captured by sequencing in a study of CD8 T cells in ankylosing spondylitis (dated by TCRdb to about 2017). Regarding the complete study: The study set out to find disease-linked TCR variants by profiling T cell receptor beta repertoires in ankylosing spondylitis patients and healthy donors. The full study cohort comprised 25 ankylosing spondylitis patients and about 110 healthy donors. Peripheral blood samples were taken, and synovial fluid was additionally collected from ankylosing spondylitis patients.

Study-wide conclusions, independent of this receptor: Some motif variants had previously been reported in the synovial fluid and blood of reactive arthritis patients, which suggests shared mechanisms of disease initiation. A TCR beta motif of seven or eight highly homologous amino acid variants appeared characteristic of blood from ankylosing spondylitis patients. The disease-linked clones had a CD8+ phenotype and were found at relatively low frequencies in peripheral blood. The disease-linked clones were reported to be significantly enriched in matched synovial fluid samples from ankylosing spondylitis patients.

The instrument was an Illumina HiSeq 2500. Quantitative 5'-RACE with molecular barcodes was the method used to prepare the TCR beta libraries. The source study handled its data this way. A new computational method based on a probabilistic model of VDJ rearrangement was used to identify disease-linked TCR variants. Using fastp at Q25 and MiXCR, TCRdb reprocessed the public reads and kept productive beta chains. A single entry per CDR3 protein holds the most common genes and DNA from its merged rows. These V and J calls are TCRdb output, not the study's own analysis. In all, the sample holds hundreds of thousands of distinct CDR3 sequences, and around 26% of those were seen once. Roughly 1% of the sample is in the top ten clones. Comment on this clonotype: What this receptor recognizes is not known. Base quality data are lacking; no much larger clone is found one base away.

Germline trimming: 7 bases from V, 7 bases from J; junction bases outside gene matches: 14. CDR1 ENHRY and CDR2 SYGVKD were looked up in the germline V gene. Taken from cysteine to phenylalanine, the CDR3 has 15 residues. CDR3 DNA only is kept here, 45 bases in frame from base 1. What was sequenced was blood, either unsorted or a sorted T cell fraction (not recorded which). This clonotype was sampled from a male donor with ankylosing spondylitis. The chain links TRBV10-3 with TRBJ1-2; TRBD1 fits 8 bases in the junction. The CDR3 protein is CAITEGADRGSGYTF. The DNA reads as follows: TGTGCCATCACCGAAGGGGCAGACAGGGGCTCTGGCTACACCTTC.